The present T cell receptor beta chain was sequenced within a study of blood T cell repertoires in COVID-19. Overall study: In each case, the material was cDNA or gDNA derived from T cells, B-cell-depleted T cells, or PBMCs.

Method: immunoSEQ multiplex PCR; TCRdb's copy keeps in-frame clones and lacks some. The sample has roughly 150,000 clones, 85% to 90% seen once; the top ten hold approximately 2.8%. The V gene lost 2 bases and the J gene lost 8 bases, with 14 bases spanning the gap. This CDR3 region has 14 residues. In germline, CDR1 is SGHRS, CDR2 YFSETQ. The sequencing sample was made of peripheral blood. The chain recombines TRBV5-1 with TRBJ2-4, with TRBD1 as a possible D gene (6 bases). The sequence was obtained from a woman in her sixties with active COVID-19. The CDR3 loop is CASSFSGEGDIQYF. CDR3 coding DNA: TGCGCCAGCAGCTTTTCAGGGGAAGGGGACATTCAGTACTTC.